The T cell receptor beta chain described here comes from a study of blood T cell repertoires in COVID-19. Study-wide context: T cells, B-cell-depleted T cells, or PBMCs provided the cDNA or gDNA that served as material.

Seattle patients were enrolled during active infection and followed longitudinally. In the original analysis: Reference gene primer amplification in the assay estimated nucleated cell counts. Assay: immunoSEQ multiplex PCR; the TCRdb copy retains only in-frame clones and omits some. The V and J calls and clone size were taken over from that table, and D and trimming were inferred from the DNA. The table has around 93,000 clones, around 91% seen once; the top ten hold roughly 6.3%. V trimming: 2 bases; J trimming: 4 bases; junction bases outside the gene matches: 8. The CDR3 is made up of 14 amino acids. In germline, CDR1 is GTSNPN, CDR2 SVGIG (reference sequence).

The chain joins TRBV30 to TRBJ2-7, with 7 bases that match TRBD2. Material: peripheral blood. The clonotype comes from a man aged 18 to 29 with COVID-19, enrolled during active disease. CDR3 in amino acids: CAWSRLAENYEQYF. The CDR3 coding sequence is TGTGCCTGGAGTCGGCTAGCGGAGAATTACGAGCAGTACTTC.